This TCR beta chain was sequenced during a study of blood T cell repertoires in COVID-19. Turning to the study itself: Samples taken during acute and convalescent COVID-19 were collected in the United States, Italy and Spain. The analysed material was cDNA or gDNA that came from T cells, B-cell-depleted T cells, or PBMCs.

Original methodology: Quantification of nucleated cells was approximated via reference gene primer amplification. Profiling relied on immunoSEQ multiplex PCR, and the TCRdb table lists in-frame clones only, not all of them. V, J and clone size are those of that table, while D and trimming were read from the DNA. This sample has 35,000 to 55,000 clones, with 90% found just once. Sequencing input: peripheral blood. This TCR came from a man aged 45-65 years with active COVID-19.

CDR3 protein: CASSSRIADTQYF. In DNA form, the CDR3 reads TGTGCCAGCAGTAGCAGGATTGCAGATACGCAGTATTTT. The chain uses TRBV6-5 and TRBJ2-3, with D hard to call. CDR1 is MNHEY, CDR2 SVGAGI, per germline. Trimming shortened V by 5 bases and J by 4 bases, and 10 bases separated the two germline ends. This CDR3 contains 13 residues.